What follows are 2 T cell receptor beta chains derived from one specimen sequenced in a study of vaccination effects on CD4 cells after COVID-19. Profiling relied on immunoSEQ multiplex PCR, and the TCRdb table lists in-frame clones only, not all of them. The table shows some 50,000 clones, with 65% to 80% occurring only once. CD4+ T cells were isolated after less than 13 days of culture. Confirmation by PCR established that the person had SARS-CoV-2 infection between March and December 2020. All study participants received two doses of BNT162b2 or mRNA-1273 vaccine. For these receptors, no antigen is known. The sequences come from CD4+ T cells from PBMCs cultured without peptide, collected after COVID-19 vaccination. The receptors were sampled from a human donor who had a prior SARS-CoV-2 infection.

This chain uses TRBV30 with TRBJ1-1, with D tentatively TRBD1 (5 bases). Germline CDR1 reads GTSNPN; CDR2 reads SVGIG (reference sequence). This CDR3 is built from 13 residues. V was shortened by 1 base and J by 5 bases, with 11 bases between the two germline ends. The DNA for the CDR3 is TGTGCCTGGAGTGGTCAGGGAGGTACTGAAGCTTTCTTT. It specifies CAWSGQGGTEAFF.

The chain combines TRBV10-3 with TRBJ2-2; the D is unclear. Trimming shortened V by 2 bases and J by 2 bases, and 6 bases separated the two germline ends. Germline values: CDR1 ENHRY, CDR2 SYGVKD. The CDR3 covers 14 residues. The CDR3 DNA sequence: TGTGCCATCAGTGAGACTTACAACACCGGGGAGCTGTTTTTT. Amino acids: CAISETYNTGELFF.